This T cell receptor (beta chain) is drawn from a study of regulatory T cells in long-lasting Graves disease. Germline V gives CDR1 LGHNT, CDR2 FRNRAP. Trimming cost V 1 base and J 0 bases, with 6 bases left between them. The CDR3 extends over 15 amino acids. Time point reported: newly diagnosed GD, antithyroid drugs for less than 3 months. RNA extracted from PBMCs served as the sequencing template. To make TCR beta libraries, researchers used iRepertoire HTBI primers and Arm-PCR of CDR3 regions. TCRdb re-derived calls from the multiplex PCR reads in MiXCR, one entry per CDR3 protein. The sample yields roughly 440,000 distinct CDR3 sequences, about a sixth seen once. These same records also appear under a second study, on T cells in Graves' hyperthyroidism and ophthalmopathy. This second study notes: Patients aged 18 to 65 had newly diagnosed hyperthyroidism of under 2 months' duration. The HTBI primer set was used in a first-round RT-PCR of the TCR CDR3. Among thyroid clonotypes expanded above 0.001, most also appeared in blood. It was a median around 6 months before onset that the model predicted ophthalmopathy.

This sequence originates from a woman under 30 with Graves disease. V and J are TRBV12-5 and TRBJ2-2; weak D call: TRBD1 (5 bases). The sequencing here drew on peripheral blood mononuclear cells (PBMCs), taken at new diagnosis, from a patient treated with antithyroid drugs. This CDR3 reads CASGLGTTNTGELFF. CDR3 coding DNA: TGTGCTAGTGGTTTGGGGACAACGAACACCGGGGAGCTGTTTTTT. The whole variable domain, remainder taken from reference TRBV12-5 and TRBJ2-2, is DARVTQTPRHKVTEMGQEVTMRCQPILGHNTVFWYRQTMMQGLELLAYFRNRAPLDDSGMPKDRFSAEMPDATLATLKIQPSEPRDSAVYFCASGLGTTNTGELFFGEGSRLTVL.